Listed below are T cell receptor beta chains from one sample, sequenced in a study of blood T cell repertoires in COVID-19. Here immunoSEQ multiplex PCR was the method, and the copy in TCRdb shows in-frame clones only, minus some. The sample carries some 260,000 clones, about 88% recorded once. Sequencing was carried out using peripheral blood. Every receptor here comes from a middle-aged woman who had recovered from COVID-19. Both conserved end residues are part of each CDR3. The order of the fields is D gene, J gene, clone size, V gene, CDR3 DNA, CDR3 protein. The D gene is left open where the match is weak. Part of the rows lack a size; the others show once, few, many or a class for expanded clones.

d_gene: TRBD1
j_gene: TRBJ1-1
abundance: .
v_gene: TRBV27
CDR3nt: TGTGCCAGCAGTGACCGACAGGGACCTTTGAACACTGAAGCTTTCTTT
CDR3aa: CASSDRQGPLNTEAFF

d_gene: .
j_gene: TRBJ1-5
abundance: .
v_gene: TRBV5-6
CDR3nt: TGTGCCAGCAGCTTGGCCGAGGGAGAAGATCAGCCCCAGCATTTT
CDR3aa: CASSLAEGEDQPQHF

d_gene: TRBD1
j_gene: TRBJ2-1
abundance: .
v_gene: TRBV19
CDR3nt: TGTGCCAGTAGTCTGGGACAGTCGTTATACAATGAGCAGTTCTTC
CDR3aa: CASSLGQSLYNEQFF

d_gene: TRBD2
j_gene: TRBJ2-1
abundance: .
v_gene: TRBV7-2
CDR3nt: TGTGCCAGCAGCCCTCAGCGGGAGGCCTACAATGAGCAGTTCTTC
CDR3aa: CASSPQREAYNEQFF

d_gene: TRBD2
j_gene: TRBJ2-3
abundance: .
v_gene: TRBV7-8
CDR3nt: TGTGCCTCTTCTAGGGACTCGATCGGCGGGAGGTTCACAGATACGCAGTATTTT
CDR3aa: CASSRDSIGGRFTDTQYF

d_gene: .
j_gene: TRBJ2-6
abundance: once
v_gene: TRBV6-2/TRBV6-3
CDR3nt: TGTGCCAGCAGTTATCGGGGGTCTGGGGCCAACGTCCTGACTTTC
CDR3aa: CASSYRGSGANVLTF

d_gene: TRBD1
j_gene: TRBJ1-3
abundance: .
v_gene: TRBV5-4
CDR3nt: TGTGCCAGCAGCTTGGGGGCAGGGGGCTCTGGAAACACCATATATTTT
CDR3aa: CASSLGAGGSGNTIYF

d_gene: .
j_gene: TRBJ2-5
abundance: .
v_gene: TRBV6-5
CDR3nt: TGTGCCAGCAGTTACATCGGGCAGGGGCGACAAGAGACCCAGTACTTC
CDR3aa: CASSYIGQGRQETQYF

d_gene: TRBD1
j_gene: TRBJ1-6
abundance: once
v_gene: TRBV30
CDR3nt: TGTGCCTGGAGTGTACGGTGGACCGGGACAGGGGTTATCTTGAATTCACCCCTCCACTTT
CDR3aa: CAWSVRWTGTGVILNSPLHF

d_gene: .
j_gene: TRBJ2-2
abundance: .
v_gene: TRBV9
CDR3nt: TGTGCCAGCAGCGTCCCCGGAGGGTCCGGGGAGCTGTTTTTT
CDR3aa: CASSVPGGSGELFF

d_gene: TRBD2
j_gene: TRBJ2-7
abundance: .
v_gene: TRBV5-4
CDR3nt: TGTGCCAGCAGTCGTAGTGGGGGACTAGCGTCCTACGAGCAGTACTTC
CDR3aa: CASSRSGGLASYEQYF

d_gene: TRBD1
j_gene: TRBJ1-2
abundance: .
v_gene: TRBV6-2/TRBV6-3
CDR3nt: TGTGCCAGCAGTACTACAGGGGTTCAAGGCTATGGCTACACCTTC
CDR3aa: CASSTTGVQGYGYTF

d_gene: .
j_gene: TRBJ2-5
abundance: many
v_gene: TRBV7-9
CDR3nt: TGTGCCAGCAGCTTTGGTCAGGGACAAGAGACCCAGTACTTC
CDR3aa: CASSFGQGQETQYF

d_gene: .
j_gene: TRBJ2-3
abundance: .
v_gene: TRBV9
CDR3nt: TGTGCCAGCAGCCGACTTGGAAGGGAGTGGTATTTT
CDR3aa: CASSRLGREWYF

d_gene: .
j_gene: TRBJ1-6
abundance: .
v_gene: TRBV2
CDR3nt: TGTGCCAGCAGTGACCGTTTGGGGCGTTCAAATTCACCCCTCCACTTT
CDR3aa: CASSDRLGRSNSPLHF

d_gene: .
j_gene: TRBJ1-5
abundance: .
v_gene: TRBV6-6
CDR3nt: TGTGCCAGCCGGGAATGGGCCGATCAGCCCCAGCATTTT
CDR3aa: CASREWADQPQHF

d_gene: TRBD2
j_gene: TRBJ2-2
abundance: .
v_gene: TRBV5-1
CDR3nt: TGCGCCAGCAGCGCCGGGACTAGCAGCACCGGGGAGCTGTTTTTT
CDR3aa: CASSAGTSSTGELFF

d_gene: TRBD2
j_gene: TRBJ2-1
abundance: .
v_gene: TRBV10-3
CDR3nt: TGTGCCATCAGTGAGTCGAATAGGCTAGCGGGTGGCAATGAGCAGTTCTTC
CDR3aa: CAISESNRLAGGNEQFF

d_gene: TRBD1
j_gene: TRBJ1-1
abundance: .
v_gene: TRBV19
CDR3nt: TGTGCCAGTAGCCCCTACAGGGGGTCGTTAACTGAAGCTTTCTTT
CDR3aa: CASSPYRGSLTEAFF

d_gene: .
j_gene: TRBJ2-2
abundance: .
v_gene: TRBV9
CDR3nt: TGTGCCAGCAGCACAACAGGGAACACCGGGGAGCTGTTTTTT
CDR3aa: CASSTTGNTGELFF

d_gene: .
j_gene: TRBJ2-5
abundance: .
v_gene: TRBV3-1/TRBV3-2
CDR3nt: TGTGCCAGCAGCCAAAGGGGTAGCGGAGAGACCCAGTACTTC
CDR3aa: CASSQRGSGETQYF

d_gene: .
j_gene: TRBJ1-2
abundance: .
v_gene: TRBV25-1
CDR3nt: TGTGCCAGCAGTGAAACTAATTTAGGGGATAACTATGGCTACACCTTC
CDR3aa: CASSETNLGDNYGYTF

d_gene: TRBD2
j_gene: TRBJ2-3
abundance: .
v_gene: TRBV4-1
CDR3nt: TGCGCCAGCAGCCCGAGGGGTAGCGGGGGGGCGACGGGCACAGATACGCAGTATTTT
CDR3aa: CASSPRGSGGATGTDTQYF

d_gene: TRBD1
j_gene: TRBJ1-2
abundance: .
v_gene: TRBV12-3/TRBV12-4
CDR3nt: TGTGCCAGCAGTTTCACAGGGGGTGGCTACACCTTC
CDR3aa: CASSFTGGGYTF

d_gene: TRBD1
j_gene: TRBJ1-3
abundance: .
v_gene: TRBV2
CDR3nt: TGTGCCAGCAGTCCCGGACAGGGGGGAAACACCATATATTTT
CDR3aa: CASSPGQGGNTIYF

d_gene: TRBD1
j_gene: TRBJ2-7
abundance: .
v_gene: TRBV19
CDR3nt: TGTGCCAGTAGTGTCCCCGGGACAGCCTACGAGCAGTACTTC
CDR3aa: CASSVPGTAYEQYF

d_gene: .
j_gene: TRBJ2-2
abundance: once
v_gene: TRBV5-6
CDR3nt: TGTGCCAGCAGCTTGGGGACACAAGGGCCCGGGGAGCTGTTTTTT
CDR3aa: CASSLGTQGPGELFF

d_gene: .
j_gene: TRBJ2-1
abundance: many
v_gene: TRBV6-1
CDR3nt: TGTGCCAGCAGTGAAGGGAGGGAGCGGGATGAGCAGTTCTTC
CDR3aa: CASSEGRERDEQFF

d_gene: .
j_gene: TRBJ2-2
abundance: .
v_gene: TRBV4-1
CDR3nt: TGCGCCAGCAGCCAACAAGAGAGGGTCAACACCGGGGAGCTGTTTTTT
CDR3aa: CASSQQERVNTGELFF

d_gene: .
j_gene: TRBJ1-2
abundance: .
v_gene: TRBV6-5
CDR3nt: TGTGCCAGCAGAAGGGACTATGATGGCTACACCTTC
CDR3aa: CASRRDYDGYTF

d_gene: TRBD2
j_gene: TRBJ2-7
abundance: .
v_gene: TRBV7-3
CDR3nt: TGTGCCAGCAGCCCCCGTGGGGGGGGCTACGAGCAGTACTTC
CDR3aa: CASSPRGGGYEQYF

d_gene: .
j_gene: TRBJ2-1
abundance: .
v_gene: TRBV11-2
CDR3nt: TGTGCCAGCAGCTCGGACAGGGAGGGCAATGAGCAGTTCTTC
CDR3aa: CASSSDREGNEQFF

d_gene: TRBD1
j_gene: TRBJ2-3
abundance: .
v_gene: TRBV4-3
CDR3nt: TGCGCCAGCAGCCGAGCCGGGACAGGGTTTCTGGATACGCAGTATTTT
CDR3aa: CASSRAGTGFLDTQYF

d_gene: .
j_gene: TRBJ1-4
abundance: .
v_gene: TRBV7-4
CDR3nt: TGTGCCAGCAGCTTTCTCCCTCCCCGACAGGCTACTAATGAAAAACTGTTTTTT
CDR3aa: CASSFLPPRQATNEKLFF

d_gene: .
j_gene: TRBJ1-6
abundance: .
v_gene: TRBV7-8
CDR3nt: TGTGCCAGCAGCTTAACTTTTGGGGGCGGTAATTCACCCCTCCACTTT
CDR3aa: CASSLTFGGGNSPLHF

d_gene: .
j_gene: TRBJ1-4
abundance: once
v_gene: TRBV4-1
CDR3nt: TGCGCCAGCAGCCAGATCGATATGGGCCTACGTATTGAAAAACTGTTTTTT
CDR3aa: CASSQIDMGLRIEKLFF

d_gene: TRBD2
j_gene: TRBJ2-6
abundance: .
v_gene: TRBV7-9
CDR3nt: TGTGCCAGCAGCTTAGTGACTAGCGGGACCTCTGGGGCCAACGTCCTGACTTTC
CDR3aa: CASSLVTSGTSGANVLTF

d_gene: TRBD1
j_gene: TRBJ2-7
abundance: once
v_gene: TRBV24-1
CDR3nt: TGTGCCACCAGGGACAGGGTTTGCGAGCAGTACTTC
CDR3aa: CATRDRVCEQYF

d_gene: TRBD2
j_gene: TRBJ2-3
abundance: .
v_gene: TRBV2
CDR3nt: TGTGCCAGCAGTGCAGGACTAGCGGGGCCCACAGATACGCAGTATTTT
CDR3aa: CASSAGLAGPTDTQYF

d_gene: TRBD1
j_gene: TRBJ1-4
abundance: once
v_gene: TRBV11-2
CDR3nt: TGTGCCAGCAGCCGGGACAGGGGTAATGAAAAACTGTTTTTT
CDR3aa: CASSRDRGNEKLFF

d_gene: .
j_gene: TRBJ1-5
abundance: .
v_gene: TRBV28
CDR3nt: TGTGCCAGCAGTTTAAGAGGTCAGCCCCAGCATTTT
CDR3aa: CASSLRGQPQHF

d_gene: .
j_gene: TRBJ1-1
abundance: .
v_gene: TRBV30
CDR3nt: TGTGCCTGGAGATATCGAGAGAACACTGAAGCTTTCTTT
CDR3aa: CAWRYRENTEAFF

d_gene: .
j_gene: TRBJ1-1
abundance: .
v_gene: TRBV30
CDR3nt: TGTGCCTGGAGTGGGCGAGGAGTTCGTGGCACTGAAGCTTTCTTT
CDR3aa: CAWSGRGVRGTEAFF

d_gene: .
j_gene: TRBJ1-1
abundance: .
v_gene: TRBV7-8
CDR3nt: TGTGCCAGCAGGGGGGGACCTGAAGCTTTCTTT
CDR3aa: CASRGGPEAFF